This T cell receptor beta chain originates from a study of cytomegalovirus exposure and HLA in healthy donors. In germline, CDR1 is MNHNY, CDR2 SVGAGI (reference sequence). V lost 5 bases and J lost 4; bases outside the gene matches: 6. CDR3 length: 15 amino acids. Primers included in the PCR were 60 Vbeta and 13 Jbeta primers. Using immunoSEQ multiplex PCR, the repertoire was profiled, and TCRdb retains in-frame clones only, with some absent. In the table there are around 170,000 clones, 84% of which are singletons. The clonotype was recovered from a woman in her 50s in good health and CMV-seropositive. The V gene is TRBV6-6, the J gene TRBJ1-2, with TRBD1 matching over 11 bases. Source material: PBMCs. The CDR3 region has the DNA TGTGCCAGCAGTGATGGACAGGGGGCTAGCTATGGCTACACCTTC. This translates into CASSDGQGASYGYTF.